Below, 17 T cell receptor beta chains from the same sample are listed, as sequenced in a study of blood T cell repertoires in COVID-19. Data came from immunoSEQ multiplex PCR; TCRdb stores just in-frame clones and leaves some out. The data contain approximately 150,000 clones, more than 70% of them singletons. The specimen sequenced was PBMCs or T cells enriched from blood (not recorded which). The receptors shown here come from a man in his forties or fifties who had recovered from COVID-19.

The chain carries TRBV7-7 and TRBJ2-5; 14 bases match TRBD2. Germline CDR1 is SSHAT and CDR2 is FNYEAQ (reference sequence). CDR3 length: 15 amino acids. The J segment lost 4 bases and the V segment lost 5 bases, leaving 3 bases of the junction unmatched. Written as DNA, the CDR3 is TGTGCCAGCAGCAAGGGACTAGCGGGGGTAGAGACCCAGTACTTC. It codes for CASSKGLAGVETQYF.

Written as DNA, the CDR3 is TGTGCCTGGAGTGTACAAGACATGCTCCGGTCACCCCTCCACTTT. Translating gives CAWSVQDMLRSPLHF. The V and J genes are TRBV30 and TRBJ1-6; no firm D call. Trimming took 0 bases from V and 10 from J, leaving 16 bases between them. The CDR3 runs 15 residues. The germline CDR1 and CDR2 sequences are GTSNPN and SVGIG (reference sequence).

The chain links TRBV24-1 to TRBJ1-1; D is perhaps TRBD1 (5 bases). Germline V gene sequence: CDR1 KGHDR, CDR2 SFDVKD. Trimming cost V 7 bases and J 5 bases, with 10 bases left between them. The CDR3 has 12 amino acids. DNA for the CDR3: TGTGCCACCAGGGGGCAAGAGACTGAAGCTTTCTTT. Translating it yields CATRGQETEAFF.

This chain connects TRBV2 to TRBJ2-5; possible D gene TRBD1, 6 bases. V was cut by 3 bases and J by 5 bases, with 10 bases left in between. The CDR3 is 13 residues long. Germline V gene sequence: CDR1 SNHLY, CDR2 FYNNEI. The CDR3 region has the DNA TGTGCCAGCAGTGACCAGGGGCTCGAGACCCAGTACTTC. It encodes CASSDQGLETQYF.

The chain uses TRBV30 and TRBJ1-2, with D maybe TRBD1 (6 bases). Germline loops: CDR1 GTSNPN, CDR2 SVGIG (reference sequence). Trimming stripped 8 bases from V and 2 bases from J, with 15 bases between. CDR3 length: 13 residues. The CDR3 nucleotides are TGTGCCACCGACGACAGGCCCAACTATGGCTACACCTTC. This translates into CATDDRPNYGYTF.

The V and J genes are TRBV29-1 and TRBJ2-1; 8 bases match TRBD2. CDR1 SQVTM and CDR2 ANQGSEA come from the germline V gene. This CDR3 region has 12 residues. V was pared by 4 bases and J by 10 bases, with 6 bases of the junction left unmatched. For the CDR3, the DNA is TGCAGCGTTGGCCTCGGGGGGGGCGAGCAGTTCTTC. The encoded protein is CSVGLGGGEQFF.

J is TRBJ2-4 and V is TRBV29-1; a possible D gene is TRBD2 (5 bases). Germline V CDR1 and CDR2: SQVTM, ANQGSEA. The CDR3 totals 13 residues. V shed 4 bases and J shed 0 bases, with 7 bases lying between them. CDR3 protein: CSVGGIAKNIQYF. Here the CDR3 DNA reads TGCAGCGTTGGAGGGATAGCCAAAAACATTCAGTACTTC.

V usage is TRBV6-1 and J usage is TRBJ2-5; possibly TRBD2 for D (6 bases). Germline values: CDR1 MNHNS, CDR2 SASEGT. Trimming shortened V by 3 bases and J by 5 bases, and 16 bases separated the two germline ends. The CDR3 runs to 15 residues. The CDR3 DNA follows: TGTGCCAGCAGTGACCCTCGCGGGGCCGGTGAGACCCAGTACTTC. It codes for CASSDPRGAGETQYF.

J is TRBJ1-4 and V is TRBV18, with 7 positions matching TRBD1. The CDR3 loop spans 14 amino acids. V lost 6 bases to trimming and J lost 4 bases; unmatched junction nucleotides: 5. Per the germline V gene, CDR1 is KGHSH and CDR2 is LQKENI. CDR3 nucleotide sequence: TGTGCCAGCTCCCCCGGGACAGATAATGAAAAACTGTTTTTT. It specifies CASSPGTDNEKLFF.

V is TRBV19 and J is TRBJ1-2; D is possibly TRBD1 (5 bases). The V and J ends lost 6 bases and 8 bases respectively, with 19 bases between them. The CDR3 spans 14 residues. CDR1 and CDR2 (germline): LNHDA, SQIVND (reference sequence). The CDR3 reads CASSATPGLGGYTF. The CDR3 region has the DNA TGTGCCAGTAGCGCTACCCCAGGGCTTGGAGGCTACACCTTC.

The genes are TRBV27 and TRBJ1-6; D unresolved. Trimming stripped 5 bases from V and 7 bases from J, with 15 bases between. This CDR3 comprises 15 residues. From germline, CDR1 is MNHEY and CDR2 SMNVEV (reference sequence). CDR3 sequence: CASSAAPSGNSPLHF. The DNA for the CDR3 is TGTGCCAGCAGTGCTGCCCCGTCGGGGAATTCACCCCTCCACTTT.

V usage is TRBV9 and J usage is TRBJ2-5, with unresolved D. Germline loops: CDR1 SGDLS, CDR2 YYNGEE. The CDR3 extends over 15 amino acids. The V end lost 4 bases, the J end lost 0 bases, and 13 bases lay between the germline ends. DNA of the CDR3: TGTGCCAGCAGCCTTCGCGGCTTGTACCAAGAGACCCAGTACTTC. The encoded protein is CASSLRGLYQETQYF.

This chain links TRBV9 with TRBJ2-1; 13 bases are a match to TRBD2. Per germline, CDR1 SGDLS and CDR2 YYNGEE. CDR3 length: 19 residues. V lost 1 base to trimming and J lost 5 bases; unmatched junction nucleotides: 12. The CDR3 DNA reads as TGTGCCAGCAGCGTAACATCGGGACTAGCGGGGCGATCTAACAATGAGCAGTTCTTC. This gives the protein CASSVTSGLAGRSNNEQFF.

This chain connects TRBV5-8 to TRBJ2-7; TRBD2 might be the D (6 bases). CDR1 is SGHTS, CDR2 YDEGEE, per germline. The CDR3 is 13 amino acids. V lost 2 bases, J lost 4 bases, and 10 bases lay in between. CDR3 sequence (DNA): TGTGCCAGCAGCTTCCGCAGCGGGTACGAGCAGTACGTC. This encodes CASSFRSGYEQYV.

This rearrangement joins TRBV5-1 to TRBJ2-3; D might be TRBD2 (7 bases). V lost 7 bases, J lost 3 bases, and 18 bases lay in between. CDR1 SGHRS and CDR2 YFSETQ come from the germline V gene. The CDR3 is 15 amino acids. The CDR3 is CASLLRGAGTDTQYF. CDR3 coding DNA: TGCGCCAGCCTTCTTCGGGGGGCCGGTACAGATACGCAGTATTTT.

The chain uses TRBV7-9 and TRBJ2-1; 7 positions agree with TRBD2. After removal of 2 bases from V and 13 bases from J, the junction contained 5 bases not matched to a gene. The germline CDR1 and CDR2 sequences are SEHNR and FQNEAQ (reference sequence). CDR3 length: 12 amino acids. In DNA, the CDR3 is TGTGCCAGCAGCTTATATCCGGGGGGTCAGTTCTTC. It encodes CASSLYPGGQFF.

The J gene is TRBJ1-2, the V gene TRBV30, with D possibly TRBD1 on 6 matching bases. CDR1 is GTSNPN and CDR2 is SVGIG in the germline V gene (reference sequence). This CDR3 contains 13 residues. The ends were cut back, 5 bases at V and 6 bases at J, with 16 bases in the middle. In DNA form, the CDR3 reads TGTGCCTGGGAGGACAGTTACATCAATGGCTACACCTTC. Translated: CAWEDSYINGYTF.